Below, one T cell receptor (beta chain) is given with its context. Sequenced by immunoSEQ multiplex PCR; TCRdb stores in-frame clones only, minus some. The data show 100,000 to 150,000 clones, about 86% seen once. CDR3 length: 15 residues. Germline trimming cut 3 bases from V and 3 bases from J; bases unmatched to any gene: 5. Looked up from germline, CDR1 is MDHEN and CDR2 is SYDVKM. The sample is drawn from a study of T cell responses to AZD1222 COVID-19 vaccine. The V and J genes are TRBV28 and TRBJ1-2, with 9 bases matching TRBD1. This clonotype was obtained from an adult in good health. The starting material was peripheral blood, obtained on day 0 of AZD1222 vaccination. The CDR3, as DNA: TGTGCCAGCAGTTTTACAGGGGGCGGGTACTATGGCTACACCTTC. Translating gives CASSFTGGGYYGYTF.